The clone carrying this TCR beta chain was detected ten times or more. The data are from a study of T cells after yellow fever vaccination. From the 5' RACE reads, TCRdb called clonotypes with MiXCR, one entry per CDR3 protein. The sample records about 120,000 distinct CDR3 sequences, about 7.8% being singletons. Between the trimmed V and J ends, which lost 0 bases and 3 bases, there was a span of 6 bases. The length of the CDR3 is 14 residues. The germline CDR1 and CDR2 sequences are MGHRA and YSYEKL. This chain uses TRBV4-1 with TRBJ2-4; no definite D call. Sequenced material: CD4+ T cells sorted from PBMCs, taken about 41 days after the first yellow fever vaccination. This receptor was obtained from a man between 18 and 29 years old who received the YFV17D yellow fever vaccine. The CDR3 coding sequence is TGCGCCAGCAGCCAAGATCGGGTCAAAAACATTCAGTACTTC. Amino acids: CASSQDRVKNIQYF.